This T cell receptor (beta chain) was recorded in a study of blood T cell repertoires in COVID-19. The CDR3 is 14 residues long. The germline gives CDR1 MNHNS, CDR2 SASEGT. The V gene lost 2 bases and the J gene lost 2 bases, with 10 bases spanning the gap. This clone turned up a few times. Other nucleotide sequences from this sample produce the same CDR3. Generated by immunoSEQ multiplex PCR, the TCRdb table keeps only in-frame clones and is missing some. The data hold 50,000 to 75,000 clones, with less than 90% observed a single time. The clonotype originates from a man older than 75 in a cohort sampled during active COVID-19. Material for sequencing was peripheral blood. V gene TRBV6-1 combines with J gene TRBJ2-7; D is perhaps TRBD1 (5 bases). The DNA for the CDR3 is TGTGCCAGCAGTGAAAGCCAGGGCCCCTACGAGCAGTACTTC. Its translation is CASSESQGPYEQYF.